Listed here is a single T cell receptor (beta chain). What it binds is unknown. The data originate from a study of OX40 agonist ivuxolimab in advanced cancers. Across the study: Prior anti-PD-1, anti-PD-L1 or anti-CTLA-4 therapy did not bar entry, and less than 50% had some.

General study results and limits: Specificity for antigen went undetermined in the expanded peripheral T cells.

Generated by immunoSEQ multiplex PCR, the TCRdb table keeps only in-frame clones and is missing some. The repertoire holds around 61,000 clones, with around 92% as singletons. The CDR3 has 15 amino acids. The trim removed 4 bases at V and 9 bases at J, leaving 11 bases unmatched. Germline V gives CDR1 SEHNR, CDR2 FQNEAQ (reference sequence). The sequencing used CD4+ or CD8+ T cells sorted from blood, collected in a trial of the OX40 agonist ivuxolimab. The sequence was collected from an adult with an advanced solid tumor such as melanoma, head and neck, liver or kidney cancer. This sequence joins TRBV7-9 and TRBJ2-1; 8 bases match TRBD2. The CDR3 nucleotides read TGTGCCAGCAGCTCCCAAACCCGACTAGCGAGTGAGCAGTTCTTC. It is translated as CASSSQTRLASEQFF.